This is a list of T cell receptor beta chains from one sample in a study of blood T cell repertoires in COVID-19. Generated by immunoSEQ multiplex PCR, the TCRdb table keeps only in-frame clones and is missing some. The table lists 65,000 to 95,000 clones, about 78% of them singletons, with roughly a third in the top ten. The sequenced sample consisted of peripheral blood. Source of these receptors: a man between 60 and 75 years old with COVID-19, enrolled during active disease. CDR3s include the opening cysteine and the closing phenylalanine or tryptophan. Each record gives: D gene, clone size, V gene, J gene, CDR3 length, CDR3 DNA, CDR3 protein. The D gene is left open where the match is weak. The listing skips clone size in some rows; elsewhere it reads once, few, many or a size class.

.	.	TRBV5-6	TRBJ2-1	15	TGTGCCAGCAGCTTGGTTTACAGTAAATCCCATGAGCAGTTCTTC	CASSLVYSKSHEQFF
TRBD2	.	TRBV19	TRBJ2-3	16	TGTGCCAGTAGTATAGGGGCTAGCGGGGGCACAGATACGCAGTATTTT	CASSIGASGGTDTQYF
TRBD1	.	TRBV5-4	TRBJ1-4	16	TGTGCCAGCAGCGAGGGGACAGTTGCAACTAATGAAAAACTGTTTTTT	CASSEGTVATNEKLFF
.	.	TRBV4-1	TRBJ2-1	13	TGCGCCAGTGCCGGGAGCTCCTACAATGAGCAGTTCTTC	CASAGSSYNEQFF
.	.	TRBV6-6	TRBJ1-1	14	TGTGCCAGCAGTTACTCGCGTTTCAACACTGAAGCTTTCTTT	CASSYSRFNTEAFF
.	.	TRBV2	TRBJ2-2	15	TGTGCCAGCAGAGGAGGGCTTTCCCCCACCGGGGAGCTGTTTTTT	CASRGGLSPTGELFF
.	.	TRBV4-3	TRBJ2-1	14	TGCGCCAGCAGCCCCGGGGTATCCTACAATGAGCAGTTCTTC	CASSPGVSYNEQFF
.	.	TRBV12-2	TRBJ2-1	14	TGTGCAAGTCGCTTAGAGGACAGGGTCGATGAGCAGTTCTTC	CASRLEDRVDEQFF
.	.	TRBV2	TRBJ1-4	14	TGTGCCAGCAGCTACAGGGTTGCTAATGAAAAACTGTTTTTT	CASSYRVANEKLFF
.	few	TRBV5-4	TRBJ2-5	16	TGTGCCAGCAGCTTGGGAACAGGGTCCCACCAAGAGACCCAGTACTTC	CASSLGTGSHQETQYF
.	.	TRBV19	TRBJ1-3	12	TGTGCCAGTAGTATGATCTCCGGGAATCCATATTTT	CASSMISGNPYF
TRBD1	.	TRBV27	TRBJ1-5	14	TGTGCCAGCAGAGGGACAGGGGAGTGGGGGCCCCAGCATTTT	CASRGTGEWGPQHF
TRBD2	.	TRBV7-2	TRBJ2-1	17	TGTGCCAGCAGCCTCATTTCGGCGGGGGGCCGTCGCAATGAGCAGTTCTTC	CASSLISAGGRRNEQFF